The clone carrying this T cell receptor beta chain came up a few times. Its antigen is not known. The data belong to a study of cytomegalovirus exposure and HLA in healthy donors. Findings and caveats of the study: Analysis performed later found roughly 17,000 TCR beta sequences associated with HLA alleles at 0.05 false discovery rate.

Every donor was a healthy person donating bone marrow. PCR primers comprised 60 Vbeta and 13 Jbeta primers. Data came from immunoSEQ multiplex PCR; TCRdb stores just in-frame clones and leaves some out. The sample has 75,000 to 100,000 clones, over 65% seen once. Per the germline V gene, CDR1 is PRHDT and CDR2 is FYEKMQ (reference sequence). This CDR3 is 14 amino acids long. With 7 bases clipped from V and 0 bases from J, the junction kept 6 bases outside the gene matches. The TCR comes from a man aged 35-49 years in good health and CMV-seronegative. The chain joins TRBV13 to TRBJ2-7, with TRBD2 matching over 7 bases. The sequencing sample was made of PBMCs. CDR3 coding DNA: TGTGCCAGCAAGGGACGGGGGGACTCCTACGAGCAGTACTTC. Protein sequence: CASKGRGDSYEQYF.